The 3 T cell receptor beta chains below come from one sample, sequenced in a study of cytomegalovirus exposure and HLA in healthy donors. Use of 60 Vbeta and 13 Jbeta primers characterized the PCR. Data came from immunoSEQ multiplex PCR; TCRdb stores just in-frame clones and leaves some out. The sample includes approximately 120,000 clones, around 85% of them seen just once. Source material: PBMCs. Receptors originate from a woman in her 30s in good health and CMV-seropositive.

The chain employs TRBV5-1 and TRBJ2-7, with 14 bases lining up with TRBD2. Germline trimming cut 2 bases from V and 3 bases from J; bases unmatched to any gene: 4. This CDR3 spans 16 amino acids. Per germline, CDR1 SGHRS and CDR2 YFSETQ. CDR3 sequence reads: CASSFGLAGGNYEQYF. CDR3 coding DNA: TGCGCCAGCAGCTTCGGACTAGCGGGAGGAAACTACGAGCAGTACTTC.

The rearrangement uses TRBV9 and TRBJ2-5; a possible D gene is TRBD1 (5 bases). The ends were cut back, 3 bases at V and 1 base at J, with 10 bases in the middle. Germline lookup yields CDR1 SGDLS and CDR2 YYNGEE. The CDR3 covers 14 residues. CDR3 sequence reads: CASSGATVQETQYF. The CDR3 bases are TGTGCCAGCAGCGGCGCGACAGTCCAAGAGACCCAGTACTTC. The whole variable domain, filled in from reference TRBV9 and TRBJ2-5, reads DSGVTQTPKHLITATGQRVTLRCSPRSGDLSVYWYQQSLDQGLQFLIQYYNGEERAKGNILERFSAQQFPDLHSELNLSSLELGDSALYFCASSGATVQETQYFGPGTRLLVL.

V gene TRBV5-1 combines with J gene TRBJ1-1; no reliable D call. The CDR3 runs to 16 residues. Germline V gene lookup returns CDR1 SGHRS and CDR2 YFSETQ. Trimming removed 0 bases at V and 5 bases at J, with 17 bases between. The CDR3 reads CASSLVGDEFQTEAFF. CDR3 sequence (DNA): TGCGCCAGCAGCTTGGTCGGGGATGAGTTCCAGACTGAAGCTTTCTTT.